This T cell receptor beta chain was identified during a study of T cells in Graves' hyperthyroidism and ophthalmopathy. The investigators amplified TCR beta CDR3 regions from RNA transcripts. TCR CDR3 underwent first-round RT-PCR with the HTBI primer set. TCRdb itself ran the multiplex PCR reads through MiXCR, one entry per CDR3 protein. The sample has about 600,000 distinct CDR3 sequences, around 16% seen once. With respect to this clonotype: Its antigen is currently unknown.

Notes on the study in general: The model identified upcoming ophthalmopathy a median approximately seven months ahead of onset. Among clonotypes expanded in thyroid above 0.001, most were also found in blood.

Germline V gene lookup returns CDR1 SGHRS and CDR2 YFSETQ. The CDR3 has 13 residues. V gave up 0 bases and J gave up 8 bases; unmatched junction bases: 2. The sequencing input was blood. The chain couples TRBV5-1 to TRBJ2-1; 7 bases map to TRBD2. The TCR originated in a woman in her 40s with Graves' ophthalmopathy. DNA for the CDR3: TGCGCCAGCAGCTTGGGTCTAGCGGATGAGCAGTTCTTC. This sequence encodes CASSLGLADEQFF.